The clone carrying this TCR beta chain was seen once. Generated by immunoSEQ multiplex PCR, the TCRdb table keeps only in-frame clones and is missing some. The sample lists about 200,000 clones; over 75% were seen once. The entry originates in a study of blood T cell repertoires in COVID-19. CDR1 MDHEN and CDR2 SYDVKM come from the germline V gene. The CDR3 extends over 15 amino acids. V lost 3 bases and J lost 2, with 13 bases in between. The TCR originated in a man aged 45-65 years with COVID-19, enrolled during active disease. The genes are TRBV28 and TRBJ2-5; D possibly corresponds to TRBD1 (5 bases). Sequencing input: peripheral blood. The CDR3 DNA sequence: TGTGCCAGCAGTTTCCGGCAGGGCTATCAAGAGACCCAGTACTTC. Residues: CASSFRQGYQETQYF.